These 26 T cell receptor beta chains were all obtained from the same sample, sequenced in a study of control samples from healthy donors and cancer patients. Measured with immunoSEQ multiplex PCR; TCRdb has only the in-frame clones, and not every one. The data contain roughly 130,000 clones, approximately 92% of them singletons. Sequenced material: blood. Receptors originate from a man aged 18 to 35 in good health.

The chain uses TRBV2 and TRBJ1-4, with 10 nucleotides matching TRBD1. CDR1 is SNHLY, CDR2 FYNNEI, per germline. V lost 7 bases, J lost 4 bases, and 6 bases stayed unmatched. CDR3 length: 15 residues. Here the CDR3 DNA reads TGTGCCAGCATGGACAGGGGGACCTATAATGAAAAACTGTTTTTT. This encodes CASMDRGTYNEKLFF. The full variable domain, in which reference TRBV2 and TRBJ1-4 provide the parts outside the CDR3, is EPEVTQTPSHQVTQMGQEVILRCVPISNHLYFYWYRQILGQKVEFLVSFYNNEISEKSEIFDDQFSVERPDGSNFTLKIRSTKLEDSAMYFCASMDRGTYNEKLFFGSGTQLSVL.

The V call is TRBV18, the J call TRBJ2-1, with 8 bases lining up with TRBD1. Germline-derived CDR1 and CDR2 are KGHSH and LQKENI. V lost 5 bases, J lost 9 bases, and 9 bases stayed unmatched. The CDR3 totals 14 residues. CDR3 residues: CASSTGTGFIEQFF. In DNA form, the CDR3 reads TGTGCCAGCTCAACCGGGACAGGATTTATTGAGCAGTTCTTC. Full variable domain (missing parts from reference TRBV18 and TRBJ2-1): NAGVMQNPRHLVRRRGQEARLRCSPMKGHSHVYWYRQLPEEGLKFMVYLQKENIIDESGMPKERFSAEFPKEGPSILRIQQVVRGDSAAYFCASSTGTGFIEQFFGPGTRLTVL.

This clone was found once. The V gene is TRBV14, the J gene TRBJ1-1; no clear D gene. The V end was cut by 0 bases, the J end by 2 bases, with 1 base between. There are 12 residues in the CDR3. CDR1 and CDR2 (germline): SGHDN, FVKESK. The CDR3 region has the DNA TGTGCCAGCAGCCAAGACAACACTGAAGCTTTCTTT. Its protein is CASSQDNTEAFF.

This clone was observed once. The chain couples TRBV18 to TRBJ2-3; either TRBD1 or TRBD2 may fit D (5 bases each). The CDR3 runs to 16 residues. Per the germline V gene, CDR1 is KGHSH and CDR2 is LQKENI. Trimming stripped 1 base from V and 1 base from J, with 12 bases between. The CDR3 loop reads CASSPQNGTRTDTQYF. The DNA for the CDR3 is TGTGCCAGCTCACCACAAAATGGGACCCGCACAGATACGCAGTATTTT.

This sequence joins TRBV11-2 and TRBJ2-5; D is undetermined. Trimming removed 0 bases from V and 2 bases from J, with 10 bases in between. Germline CDR1 reads SGHAT; CDR2 reads FQNNGV. The CDR3 contains 15 residues. The CDR3 loop reads CASSLEAGSQETQYF. Written as DNA, the CDR3 is TGTGCCAGCAGCTTAGAAGCAGGCTCGCAAGAGACCCAGTACTTC. Looking up the rest from reference TRBV11-2 and TRBJ2-5 gives the full variable domain: EAGVAQSPRYKIIEKRQSVAFWCNPISGHATLYWYQQILGQGPKLLIQFQNNGVVDDSQLPKDRFSAERLKGVDSTLKIQPAKLEDSAVYLCASSLEAGSQETQYFGPGTRLLVL.

The V gene is TRBV11-3, the J gene TRBJ1-1; D may be TRBD1 (6 bases). The V gene lost 6 bases and the J gene lost 2 bases, with 10 bases spanning the gap. CDR3 length: 13 residues. Germline V gene lookup returns CDR1 SGHNT and CDR2 YENEEA. The CDR3 region has the DNA TGTGCCAGCAGACCCAGGGGCAACACTGAAGCTTTCTTT. It encodes CASRPRGNTEAFF.

V and J are TRBV6-5 and TRBJ1-6; TRBD1 aligns across 8 bases. Germline V gene data show CDR1 as MNHEY and CDR2 as SVGAGI. This CDR3 spans 16 amino acids. With 3 bases clipped from V and 4 bases from J, the junction kept 5 bases outside the gene matches. DNA of the CDR3: TGTGCCAGCAGTTATCTGCAGGGGGCTTATAATTCACCCCTCCACTTT. Protein: CASSYLQGAYNSPLHF.

The chain has TRBV27 and TRBJ2-1, with 11 bases lining up with TRBD1. CDR3 length equals 16 residues. Germline CDR1 is MNHEY and CDR2 is SMNVEV (reference sequence). Germline trimming cut 5 bases from V and 4 bases from J; bases unmatched to any gene: 7. The CDR3 DNA reads TGTGCCAGCAGTCCAATCGGGACAGGGGGGTACAATGAGCAGTTCTTC. Protein sequence: CASSPIGTGGYNEQFF.

CDR3 in DNA: TGTGCCAGCAGCTTGCAGGGGAATTCACCCCTCCACTTT. It specifies CASSLQGNSPLHF. The chain recombines TRBV13 with TRBJ1-6; D may be TRBD1 (6 bases). From germline, CDR1 is PRHDT and CDR2 FYEKMQ (reference sequence). The V gene lost 3 bases and the J gene lost 7 bases, with 7 bases spanning the gap. The CDR3 contains 13 residues.

This sequence joins TRBV7-3 and TRBJ2-3; 16 bases align to TRBD2. Germline CDR1 is SGHTA and CDR2 is FQGTGA. J was trimmed by 4 bases and V by 5 bases; bases with no gene match: 6. The CDR3 runs to 17 residues. The CDR3 reads CASSNLGLAGGADTQYF. The CDR3, as DNA: TGTGCCAGCAGCAACCTGGGACTAGCGGGAGGGGCAGATACGCAGTATTTT. The whole variable domain, filled in from reference TRBV7-3 and TRBJ2-3, reads GAGVSQTPSNKVTEKGKYVELRCDPISGHTALYWYRQSLGQGPEFLIYFQGTGAADDSGLPNDRFFAVRPEGSVSTLKIQRTERGDSAVYLCASSNLGLAGGADTQYFGPGTRLTVL.

The chain employs TRBV9 and TRBJ1-5; TRBD1 agrees at 7 bases. V lost 4 bases to trimming and J lost 3 bases; unmatched junction nucleotides: 7. Germline CDR1 SGDLS, CDR2 YYNGEE. This CDR3 is built from 15 residues. The chain's CDR3 is CASSPGGGNNQPQHF. The CDR3 DNA reads as TGTGCCAGCAGCCCAGGGGGTGGGAACAATCAGCCCCAGCATTTT.

The V call is TRBV12-3 or TRBV12-4, the J call TRBJ2-4; weak D call: TRBD2 (6 bases). The CDR3 contains 13 residues. Trimming pared 2 bases from V and 6 bases from J, leaving 8 bases between. CDR3 loop: CASSLREANIQYF. CDR3 coding DNA: TGTGCCAGCAGTTTAAGGGAGGCAAACATTCAGTACTTC.

The chain employs TRBV7-2 and TRBJ1-2; maybe TRBD1 (5 bases). Looked up from germline, CDR1 is SGHTA and CDR2 is FQGNSA. The CDR3 consists of 14 residues. The ends were cut back, 4 bases at V and 7 bases at J, with 16 bases in the middle. CDR3 bases: TGTGCCAGCAGCTGGGTGGCGGGGGAGGGTGGCTACACCTTC. Its protein product is CASSWVAGEGGYTF.

The chain is built from TRBV2 and TRBJ2-5; D is possibly TRBD1 (5 bases). Germline V gene data show CDR1 as SNHLY and CDR2 as FYNNEI. The CDR3 covers 14 residues. The V end lost 4 bases, the J end lost 0 bases, and 9 bases lay between the germline ends. In nucleotides, the CDR3 is TGTGCCAGCAGTGCACCCAGGGACCAAGAGACCCAGTACTTC. Its protein is CASSAPRDQETQYF.

The J gene is TRBJ1-3, the V gene TRBV28; 8 positions match TRBD1. Losses at the gene ends were 6 bases for V and 7 bases for J; bases not matched to a gene: 11. The CDR3 covers 15 residues. Germline CDR1 is MDHEN and CDR2 is SYDVKM. The CDR3 loop reads CASSSPIQGANTIYF. DNA of the CDR3: TGTGCCAGCAGCAGCCCGATCCAGGGGGCGAACACCATATATTTT.

Remarks on this clone: This same CDR3 is encoded by further DNA sequences in the sample. This chain connects TRBV11-2 to TRBJ2-7, with D possibly TRBD1 on 5 matching bases. CDR1 is SGHAT and CDR2 is FQNNGV in the germline V gene. This CDR3 spans 14 amino acids. The V end was cut by 1 base, the J end by 2 bases, with 9 bases between. The CDR3 DNA sequence: TGTGCCAGCAGCTTAGGGCAGGGAACCTACGAGCAGTACTTC. Protein sequence: CASSLGQGTYEQYF.

This sequence joins TRBV5-5 and TRBJ1-1, with 9 bases identical to TRBD1. J was trimmed by 5 bases and V by 3 bases; bases with no gene match: 8. In germline, CDR1 is SGHKS, CDR2 YYEKEE (reference sequence). The CDR3 consists of 15 residues. The CDR3 DNA follows: TGTGCCAGCAGCTCGGGGACAGGGTGGGGGACTGAAGCTTTCTTT. Translation: CASSSGTGWGTEAFF.

This chain links TRBV18 with TRBJ2-2; maybe TRBD1 (5 bases). Germline lookup yields CDR1 KGHSH and CDR2 LQKENI. Trimming cost V 0 bases and J 2 bases, with 13 bases left between them. This CDR3 has 17 amino acids. The CDR3 DNA sequence: TGTGCCAGCTCACCACCGGGCAGTGACAGAAACACCGGGGAGCTGTTTTTT. Its translation is CASSPPGSDRNTGELFF.

This CDR3 is CASSYSKGGTYEQYV. CDR3 DNA: TGTGCCAGCAGTTACTCAAAAGGGGGCACCTACGAGCAGTACGTC. V usage is TRBV6-2 or TRBV6-3 and J usage is TRBJ2-7; 7 nucleotides line up with TRBD1. Germline assignment: CDR1 MNHEY and CDR2 SVGEGT. V lost 0 bases and J lost 2; bases outside the gene matches: 4. This CDR3 region has 15 residues.

This sequence joins TRBV11-2 and TRBJ2-1; 8 bases match TRBD2. Germline V gene sequence: CDR1 SGHAT, CDR2 FQNNGV. The V and J ends lost 3 bases and 3 bases, in that order; junction bases with no gene match: 1. This CDR3 has 14 amino acids. The CDR3 nucleotides are TGTGCCAGCAGCTTCGGGGGGGGCTACAATGAGCAGTTCTTC. It translates to CASSFGGGYNEQFF. The variable domain in full, completed from reference TRBV11-2 and TRBJ2-1, reads EAGVAQSPRYKIIEKRQSVAFWCNPISGHATLYWYQQILGQGPKLLIQFQNNGVVDDSQLPKDRFSAERLKGVDSTLKIQPAKLEDSAVYLCASSFGGGYNEQFFGPGTRLTVL.

The chain has TRBV10-3 and TRBJ2-3; TRBD2 matches at 7 bases. CDR1 is ENHRY, CDR2 SYGVKD, per germline. The ends lost 6 bases at V and 0 bases at J; junction bases unmatched: 6. The CDR3 loop spans 15 amino acids. CDR3 residues: CAISYSGGSTDTQYF. The CDR3 nucleotides are TGTGCCATCAGCTACTCCGGGGGGAGCACAGATACGCAGTATTTT.

V gene TRBV7-9 combines with J gene TRBJ2-5; D uncertain. Germline CDR1 reads SEHNR; CDR2 reads FQNEAQ (reference sequence). The V end lost 3 bases, the J end lost 2 bases, and 7 bases lay between the germline ends. CDR3 length: 13 residues. CDR3 nucleotide sequence: TGTGCCAGCAGCTTTTGGCAGCAAGAGACCCAGTACTTC. Encoded protein: CASSFWQQETQYF.

The genes are TRBV5-1 and TRBJ2-7; 7 bases are shared with TRBD1. V lost 4 bases and J lost 5; bases outside the gene matches: 9. CDR3 length: 14 residues. The V gene's germline CDR1 is SGHRS and CDR2 YFSETQ. The CDR3 DNA follows: TGCGCCAGCAGCCGGAGGCAGGGGGTCAACGAGCAGTACTTC. This encodes CASSRRQGVNEQYF.

The chain combines TRBV29-1 with TRBJ2-1; D not certain. V lost 1 base to trimming and J lost 3 bases, with 4 bases between them. In germline, CDR1 is SQVTM, CDR2 ANQGSEA. This CDR3 spans 12 amino acids. The CDR3 loop reads CSVEGIYNEQFF. DNA of the CDR3: TGCAGCGTTGAAGGGATCTACAATGAGCAGTTCTTC.

This clone was recorded only once. This chain links TRBV19 with TRBJ1-6, with TRBD1 as a possible D gene (5 bases). CDR1 LNHDA and CDR2 SQIVND come from the germline V gene (reference sequence). The CDR3 spans 14 residues. V lost 10 bases and J 10 bases, leaving 20 bases between the germline ends. CDR3: CATLPGPRGSPLHF. The DNA for the CDR3 is TGTGCCACTCTACCGGGACCCCGAGGGTCACCCCTCCACTTT.

Here the CDR3 reads CASSLDRGRTEAFF. In nucleotides, the CDR3 is TGCGCCAGCAGCTTGGACCGGGGCCGGACTGAAGCTTTCTTT. V usage is TRBV5-1 and J usage is TRBJ1-1; a weak D match, TRBD1 (5 bases). The V end lost 0 bases, the J end lost 5 bases, and 11 bases lay between the germline ends. Germline V gene sequence: CDR1 SGHRS, CDR2 YFSETQ. The CDR3 is made up of 14 amino acids.